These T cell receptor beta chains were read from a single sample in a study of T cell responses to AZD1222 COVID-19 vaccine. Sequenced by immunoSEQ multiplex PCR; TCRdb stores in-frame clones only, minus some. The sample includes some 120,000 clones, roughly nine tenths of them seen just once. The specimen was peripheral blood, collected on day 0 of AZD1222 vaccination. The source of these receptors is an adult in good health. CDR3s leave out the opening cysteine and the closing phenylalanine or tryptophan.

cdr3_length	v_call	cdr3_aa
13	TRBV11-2	ASSLEVGALTWAF
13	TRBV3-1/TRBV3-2	ASSQDTGSAYEQY
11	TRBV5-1	ASSSDRLGEQF
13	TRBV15	ATSRGGQSNTEAF
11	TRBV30	AWREGINQPQH
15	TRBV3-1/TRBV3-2	ASSQDQSSGRASTQY
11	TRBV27	ASSLRENQPQH
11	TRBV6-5	ASSYGVGDGYT
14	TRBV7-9	ASSPGTGGVNEKLF
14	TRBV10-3	AISTDRGAVNTEAF
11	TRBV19	ASNDRSDQPQH
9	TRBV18	ASSEGQSFT
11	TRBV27	ASSPTGAKGYT
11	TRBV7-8	ASSRDPNSPLH
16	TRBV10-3	AISVSRGRTQANYGYT
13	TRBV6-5	ASSDIGREKNEQF
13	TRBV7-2	ASSHLGGGSEGYT
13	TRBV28	AVQGNLATNEKLF
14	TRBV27	ASSFPVGLNTGELF
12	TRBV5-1	ASSLVQGLYEQY
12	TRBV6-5	ASSYFRQSYGYT
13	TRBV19	ASSIDTGLAYGYT
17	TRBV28	ASRKRELLSKSSYNEQF
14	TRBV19	ASSIGGSWPNYGYT
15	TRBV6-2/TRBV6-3	ASRPNTGGLLNTEAF
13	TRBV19	ASTVTGVTTGELF
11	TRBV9	ASGTQSRYGYT
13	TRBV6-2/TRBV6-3	ASSYGTASSYEQY
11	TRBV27	ASTGDRSYGYT
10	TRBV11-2	ASSLMVFEQF
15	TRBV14	ASSQVQGLGNRSPLH
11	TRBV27	ASSLQGRYEQY
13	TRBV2	ASSERRSSYNEQF
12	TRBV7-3	ASSFSGSTDTQY
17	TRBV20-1	SASTGPGRGLPSNQPQH
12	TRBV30	AWSPDLIRQPQH
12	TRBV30	AWSPHQGSNEQF
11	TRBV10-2	ASGQGTNEKLF
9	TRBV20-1	SASSNNEQF
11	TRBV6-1	ASTADRVFEAF
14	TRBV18	ASLIGQGRKTGELF
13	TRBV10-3	AISSEGGYNGELF
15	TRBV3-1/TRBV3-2	ASSQGGGAGRAYEQY
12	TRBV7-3	ASRPGLLGDTQY
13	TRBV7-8	ASSLAAGSNQPQH
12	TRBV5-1	ASSPQTRQETQY
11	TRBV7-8	ASSLEGILGYT
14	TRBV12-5	ASGLSAPGFPFPLH
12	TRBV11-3	ASSLAPNTGELF
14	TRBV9	ASCPIRQGENTEAF
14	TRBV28	ASSIRQGLGDTEAF
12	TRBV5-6	ASSLERRNTEAF
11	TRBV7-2	ASSLGSLTEAF
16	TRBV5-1	ASRPNRQTKQSNTEAF
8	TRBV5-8	ASSLYEQF